Listed below are T cell receptor beta chains from one sample, sequenced in a study of shared clonotypes between healthy human individuals. Only in-frame clones appear in the TCRdb table, and some are missing; sequencing was by immunoSEQ multiplex PCR. The table lists about 460,000 clones, approximately 77% of them singletons. The material sequenced was PBMCs. These receptors all come from a woman aged 40 to 50 in good health. Some clones in this sample may be carry-over from other donors' samples. Each CDR3 is given with its conserved first and last residue. D genes are given only for firm matches. Rows may omit the clone size; those that give it use once, few, many or a size class.

d_call clone_size j_call v_call cdr3_aa cdr3_nt
TRBD1 many TRBJ2-7 TRBV6-5 CASRGQGAFEQYF TGTGCCAGCCGAGGACAGGGGGCTTTCGAGCAGTACTTC
. . TRBJ1-5 TRBV9 CASSVDGYSNQPQHF TGTGCCAGCAGCGTGGACGGTTATAGCAATCAGCCCCAGCATTTT
. . TRBJ2-7 TRBV21-1 CASSKKAEQRSYEQYF TGTGCCAGCAGCAAAAAGGCGGAACAGCGCTCCTACGAGCAGTACTTC
TRBD1 . TRBJ1-4 TRBV5-1 CASSLGQGALLEKLFF TGCGCCAGCAGCTTGGGACAGGGGGCTCTTTTGGAAAAACTGTTTTTT
. few TRBJ2-2 TRBV6-5 CASSSTVNTGELFF TGTGCCAGCAGTTCGACGGTGAACACCGGGGAGCTGTTTTTT
. . TRBJ1-3 TRBV10-2 CASSRGLSTSGNTIYF TGCGCCAGCAGTAGAGGACTGTCTACCTCTGGAAACACCATATATTTT
TRBD1 . TRBJ2-7 TRBV5-8 CASSPPRGRGKYYEQYF TGTGCCAGCAGCCCGCCCAGGGGGCGAGGGAAGTACTACGAGCAGTACTTC
TRBD2 . TRBJ2-2 TRBV5-4 CASSTRLSGRAGELFF TGTGCCAGCAGCACCCGGCTTAGCGGGAGGGCCGGGGAGCTGTTTTTT
TRBD1 . TRBJ2-2 TRBV10-3 CAITLTGWPNTGELFF TGTGCCATCACGCTGACAGGGTGGCCGAACACCGGGGAGCTGTTTTTT
TRBD1 . TRBJ1-2 TRBV15 CATSTGTGLGYGYTF TGTGCCACCAGCACCGGGACAGGGTTAGGCTATGGCTACACCTTC
. many TRBJ1-5 TRBV5-5 CASSFRGFDQPQHF TGTGCCAGCAGCTTCCGGGGCTTCGATCAGCCCCAGCATTTT
. few TRBJ2-5 TRBV30 CAWSFRERQETQYF TGTGCCTGGAGTTTCCGGGAGAGGCAAGAGACCCAGTACTTC
. . TRBJ2-1 TRBV9 CASSTGIAYNEQFF TGTGCCAGCAGCACCGGCATCGCCTACAATGAGCAGTTCTTC
TRBD1 . TRBJ1-3 TRBV7-9 CASSLQGASSGNTIYF TGTGCCAGCAGCTTACAGGGGGCGAGCTCTGGAAACACCATATATTTT
. many TRBJ1-1 TRBV29-1 CSVAGGGANTEAFF TGCAGCGTTGCGGGGGGAGGGGCGAACACTGAAGCTTTCTTT
TRBD2 once TRBJ2-7 TRBV6-1 CASSDGVSGRGFYEQYF TGTGCCAGCAGTGATGGCGTTAGCGGGAGGGGCTTCTACGAGCAGTACTTC
. . TRBJ2-2 TRBV28 CASSLGSRANTGELFF TGTGCCAGCAGTTTAGGTTCCAGGGCGAACACCGGGGAGCTGTTTTTT
. . TRBJ1-2 TRBV19 CASSIDPGGDHYGYTF TGTGCCAGTAGTATAGATCCAGGAGGGGACCACTATGGCTACACCTTC
. . TRBJ2-7 TRBV19 CASSASTGGEQYF TGTGCCAGTAGTGCCTCGACAGGAGGCGAGCAGTACTTC
. . TRBJ2-2 TRBV27 CASSFSNANTGELFF TGTGCCAGCAGTTTTAGCAACGCGAACACCGGGGAGCTGTTTTTT
TRBD2 . TRBJ2-7 TRBV29-1 CSVGPAGGPDEQYF TGCAGCGTCGGCCCAGCGGGAGGGCCTGACGAGCAGTACTTC
. . TRBJ1-1 TRBV7-2 CASSLGTYTEAFF TGTGCCAGCAGCTTAGGGACGTACACTGAAGCTTTCTTT
TRBD2 . TRBJ2-3 TRBV19 CASTSLSGRTDTQYF TGTGCCAGTACCAGCCTGAGCGGGAGGACAGATACGCAGTATTTT
. . TRBJ2-5 TRBV7-8 CASSSTRTQGTAQETQYF TGTGCCAGCAGCTCGACTAGGACACAAGGGACAGCCCAAGAGACCCAGTACTTC
. . TRBJ2-1 TRBV4-1 CASSQLGGLGNEQFF TGCGCCAGCAGCCAATTGGGGGGGCTGGGCAATGAGCAGTTCTTC
. . TRBJ1-1 TRBV7-9 CASSINRDTEAFF TGTGCCAGCAGCATTAACAGGGACACTGAAGCTTTCTTT
. . TRBJ1-5 TRBV2 CASRSGSGDRNQPQHF TGTGCCAGCCGGAGCGGATCAGGGGATCGCAATCAGCCCCAGCATTTT
TRBD2 . TRBJ2-1 TRBV5-1 CASSLVGVAGVNEQFF TGCGCCAGCAGCTTGGTTGGGGTAGCGGGAGTGAATGAGCAGTTCTTC
TRBD1 . TRBJ2-7 TRBV2 CASNQGARSYEQYF TGTGCCAGCAACCAGGGGGCGAGATCCTACGAGCAGTACTTC
TRBD1 . TRBJ1-1 TRBV7-8 CASSPLVTGGTEAFF TGTGCCAGCAGCCCCCTCGTTACAGGGGGCACTGAAGCTTTCTTT
. . TRBJ1-2 TRBV19 CASSIERGNYGYTF TGTGCCAGTAGTATAGAGAGGGGTAACTATGGCTACACCTTC
. . TRBJ2-7 TRBV2 CASSAGLHAYEQYF TGTGCCAGCAGTGCGGGGTTGCACGCCTACGAGCAGTACTTC
. . TRBJ2-3 TRBV28 CASSFSASTDTQYF TGTGCCAGCAGTTTTAGCGCTAGCACAGATACGCAGTATTTT
. . TRBJ2-6 TRBV9 CASSPWVRDTTSGANVLTF TGTGCCAGCAGCCCTTGGGTGAGGGACACGACATCTGGGGCCAACGTCCTGACTTTC
TRBD1 . TRBJ2-7 TRBV19 CASNRGQGLVEQYF TGTGCCAGTAACCGCGGACAGGGACTCGTCGAGCAGTACTTC
TRBD2 . TRBJ2-1 TRBV9 CASSAGEGLVGEAFF TGTGCCAGCAGCGCGGGGGAGGGGCTTGTGGGAGAGGCGTTCTTC
TRBD2 . TRBJ2-7 TRBV28 CASSHNSGSVYEQYF TGTGCCAGCAGTCACAATAGCGGGAGCGTGTACGAGCAGTACTTC
. . TRBJ2-3 TRBV30 CAWKLAISTDTQYF TGTGCCTGGAAGTTGGCCATTAGCACAGATACGCAGTATTTT
TRBD2 . TRBJ2-5 TRBV19 CASSTGTSGRGETQYF TGTGCCAGTAGCACCGGGACTAGCGGGAGAGGGGAGACCCAGTACTTC
. many TRBJ1-5 TRBV10-3 CAISPEGFNQPQHF TGTGCCATCAGCCCCGAAGGGTTCAATCAGCCCCAGCATTTT
. . TRBJ1-1 TRBV10-2 CASKGQQHMNTEAFF TGCGCCAGCAAAGGACAGCAGCACATGAACACTGAAGCTTTCTTT
TRBD2 . TRBJ2-1 TRBV29-1 CSVGRLAVGGNEQFF TGCAGCGTTGGCAGACTAGCGGTGGGAGGCAATGAGCAGTTCTTC
. few TRBJ1-4 TRBV6-5 CASSYWGSRDEKLFF TGTGCCAGCAGTTACTGGGGTAGTAGAGACGAAAAACTGTTTTTT
. . TRBJ1-2 TRBV7-2 CASSSSMGRQTYGYTF TGTGCCAGCAGCTCGAGTATGGGACGGCAGACCTATGGCTACACCTTC
TRBD1 few TRBJ2-7 TRBV5-1 CASSSGQGSYEQYF TGCGCCAGCAGCTCTGGACAGGGGTCCTACGAGCAGTACTTC
. . TRBJ2-2 TRBV4-1 CASSPLAGELFF TGCGCCAGCAGCCCGTTGGCCGGGGAGCTGTTTTTT
TRBD1 . TRBJ1-1 TRBV5-1 CASSSGTAIGTEAFF TGCGCCAGCAGCTCCGGGACAGCTATTGGCACTGAAGCTTTCTTT
. . TRBJ1-5 TRBV7-8 CASSLGALGRGSNQPQHF TGTGCCAGCAGCCTAGGTGCCCTAGGACGGGGTAGCAATCAGCCCCAGCATTTT
. . TRBJ1-4 TRBV28 CASSLQTENEKLFF TGTGCCAGCAGTCTCCAGACCGAGAATGAAAAACTGTTTTTT